The TCR beta chain described here comes from a study of neurological immune-mediated disorders. Trimming cost V 6 bases and J 5 bases; bases outside gene matches: 6. CDR3 length: 15 amino acids. From germline, CDR1 is KGHSH and CDR2 LQKENI. In its sample, this clonotype was seen many times. The authors made cDNA by 5'RACE with 10-nucleotide random UMIs. One entry per CDR3 protein results from TCRdb running MiXCR on the 5' RACE reads. The sample lists about 39,000 distinct CDR3 sequences, just under 7.5% occurring once. Around 950,000 sorted CD4+ or CD8+ T cells made each library. The chain links TRBV18 to TRBJ2-5; 13 bases are a match to TRBD2. Sequenced input: CD4+ T cells from blood. This clonotype originated in a man between 50 and 59 years old in good health. DNA for the CDR3: TGTGCCAGCTCCCTCGGGACTAGCGGGATTGAGACCCAGTACTTC. Translation: CASSLGTSGIETQYF.